These 10 T cell receptor beta chains were all obtained from the same sample, sequenced in a study of prognosis after radiotherapy for stage I lung cancer. Amplification of TCR beta CDR3 from genomic DNA used two-round multiplex PCR. It was primers specific to each TRBV and TRBJ gene that first-round PCR used. Each CDR3 protein is one row after TCRdb ran MiXCR on the multiplex PCR reads. The sample shows 20,000 to 30,000 distinct CDR3 sequences, roughly two fifths of them seen only once. The sequencing here drew on PBMCs, taken before or after stereotactic body radiation therapy (not recorded which). These receptors were taken from a donor over 45 with non-small cell lung cancer.

The sample holds many counts of this clonotype. The rearrangement links TRBV20-1 to TRBJ2-2; 14 nucleotides line up with TRBD2. After removal of 2 bases from V and 6 bases from J, the junction contained 5 bases not matched to a gene. Germline V gene sequence: CDR1 DFQATT, CDR2 SNEGSKA (reference sequence). CDR3 size: 16 residues. The CDR3 sequence: CSARKTSGRAAGELFF. CDR3 sequence (DNA): TGCAGTGCTAGAAAGACTAGCGGGAGGGCCGCCGGGGAGCTGTTTTTT.

In nucleotides, the CDR3 is TGTGCCAGCAGCTTAGTCTCAGGGGGCTACGAGCAGTACTTC. Its protein is CASSLVSGGYEQYF. The chain combines TRBV7-9 with TRBJ2-7, with 7 bases lining up with TRBD1. Germline loops: CDR1 SEHNR, CDR2 FQNEAQ (reference sequence). V gave up 1 base and J gave up 3 bases; unmatched junction bases: 3. CDR3 size: 14 residues.

This clonotype was counted ten times or more. The chain is built from TRBV2 and TRBJ2-7; a weak D match, TRBD1 (6 bases). The CDR3 covers 13 residues. V was shortened by 10 bases and J by 3 bases, with 16 bases between the two germline ends. Per germline, CDR1 SNHLY and CDR2 FYNNEI. CDR3 region: CAIYKGEDYEQYF. For the CDR3, the DNA is TGTGCCATCTACAAGGGGGAAGACTACGAGCAGTACTTC.

The CDR3: CASGWTGDSNQPQHF. The CDR3 region has the DNA TGTGCCAGCGGGTGGACAGGGGATAGCAATCAGCCCCAGCATTTT. The chain employs TRBV6-2 or TRBV6-3 and TRBJ1-5; 9 nucleotides align to TRBD1. The length of the CDR3 is 15 residues. Unmatched junction bases numbered 5, after V lost 8 bases and J lost 0 bases. Germline V gene data show CDR1 as MNHEY and CDR2 as SVGEGT.

This clonotype appeared once. With a far larger clone one base away, a read error is the likely cause. The J gene is TRBJ2-7, the V gene TRBV5-8; D remains unclear. Germline CDR1 reads SGHTS; CDR2 reads YDEGEE. V was pared by 6 bases and J by 4 bases, with 20 bases between. The CDR3 spans 15 residues. CDR3 bases: TGTGCCAGCATCAACCGGGCCCAGCAAGAATACGAGCAGTACTTC. Its protein is CASINRAQQEYEQYF.

This clonotype was counted at least ten times. The chain carries TRBV5-6 and TRBJ2-7, with TRBD1 matching 10 bases. The V and J ends lost 5 bases and 0 bases, in that order; junction bases with no gene match: 2. Germline values: CDR1 SGHDT, CDR2 YYEEEE. The CDR3 length is 14 residues. In nucleotides, the CDR3 is TGTGCCAGCAGTCGACAGGGGGCCTCCTACGAGCAGTACTTC. It specifies CASSRQGASYEQYF.

Turning to this clonotype: A much larger clone sits a single nucleotide away, making a read error possible. The rearrangement links TRBV5-1 to TRBJ2-3; D is undetermined. The DNA end lines up better with TRBJ2-5; the J call may be wrong. The V gene's germline CDR1 is SGHRS and CDR2 YFSETQ. This CDR3 has 15 residues. The CDR3, as DNA: TGCGCCAGCAGCTTAAGGGCAGGATTGCAAGACACCCAGTACTTC. This translates into CASSLRAGLQDTQYF.

The table lists this clonotype with many counts. This rearrangement joins TRBV18 to TRBJ2-2; 9 bases are shared with TRBD2. The ends lost 4 bases at V and 0 bases at J; junction bases unmatched: 3. Germline V CDR1 and CDR2: KGHSH, LQKENI. The CDR3 is made up of 16 amino acids. The CDR3 coding sequence is TGTGCCAGCTCACTCCGGACTAGCGCGAACACCGGGGAGCTGTTTTTT. It translates to CASSLRTSANTGELFF.

Note on this clonotype: This sequence is one base from a far larger clone and is likely a read error. CDR3 coding DNA: TGTGCCAGCAGTGAAGGGACTAATCAGTACAATGAGCAGTTATTC. Its protein is CASSEGTNQYNEQLF. V usage is TRBV25-1 and J usage is TRBJ2-5; TRBD2 aligns across 7 bases. From germline, CDR1 is MGHDK and CDR2 SYGVNS. The CDR3 extends over 15 amino acids. Combining the CDR3 with reference TRBV25-1 and TRBJ2-5 gives the whole variable domain EADIYQTPRYLVIGTGKKITLECSQTMGHDKMYWYQQDPGMELHLIHYSYGVNSTEKGDLSSESTVSRIRTEHFPLTLESARPSHTSQYLCASSEGTNQYNEQLFGPGTRLLVL.

This chain connects TRBV12-3 or TRBV12-4 to TRBJ2-1; possibly TRBD1 for D (5 bases). The ends were cut back, 9 bases at V and 6 bases at J, with 18 bases in the middle. The CDR3 spans 14 residues. In nucleotides, the CDR3 is TGTGCCAGTAGTGGGTGGGGCAGTGTCAATGAGCAGTTCTTC. Translating gives CASSGWGSVNEQFF.